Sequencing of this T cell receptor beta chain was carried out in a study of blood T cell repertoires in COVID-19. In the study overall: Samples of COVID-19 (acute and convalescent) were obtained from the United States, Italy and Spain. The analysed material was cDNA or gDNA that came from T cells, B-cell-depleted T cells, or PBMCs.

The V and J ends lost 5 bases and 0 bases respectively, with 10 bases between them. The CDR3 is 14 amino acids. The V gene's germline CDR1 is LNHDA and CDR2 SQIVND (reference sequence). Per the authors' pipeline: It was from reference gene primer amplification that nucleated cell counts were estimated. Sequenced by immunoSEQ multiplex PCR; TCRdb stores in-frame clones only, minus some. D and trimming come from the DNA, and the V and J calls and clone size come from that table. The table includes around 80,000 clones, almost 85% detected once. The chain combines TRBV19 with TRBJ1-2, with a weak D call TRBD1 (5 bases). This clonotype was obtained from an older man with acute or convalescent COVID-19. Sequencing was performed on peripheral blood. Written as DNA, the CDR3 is TGTGCCAGTAGTGGTACACAGGCTAACTATGGCTACACCTTC. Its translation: CASSGTQANYGYTF.